A single sample is the source of the 30 T cell receptor beta chains below, sequenced in a study of Graves' ophthalmopathy and Graves' hyperthyroidism. The sequenced template was RNA, covering the TCR beta CDR3 region. The first round was an RT-PCR with HTBI primers, and the second round was a multiplex PCR. TCRdb re-called the multiplex PCR reads through MiXCR, storing one row per CDR3 protein. Of approximately 380,000 distinct CDR3 sequences listed, 20% to 25% were seen once; the top ten hold roughly 3%. What was sequenced was peripheral blood. These receptors were taken from a woman aged 18-35 years with stable Graves' hyperthyroidism.

This clonotype was picked up many times. The genes are TRBV6-1 and TRBJ2-2; D perhaps matches TRBD1 (5 bases). This CDR3 contains 14 residues. V dropped 2 bases and J dropped 6 bases, with 10 bases sitting between them. Looked up from germline, CDR1 is MNHNS and CDR2 is SASEGT. As DNA, the CDR3 is TGTGCCAGCAGTGAAACAGGTTCCCCCGGGGAGCTGTTTTTT. This sequence encodes CASSETGSPGELFF.

This clonotype came up many times. The chain joins TRBV7-8 to TRBJ2-7; D is perhaps TRBD2 (6 bases). The CDR3 sequence is 14 residues long. Per the germline V gene, CDR1 is SGHVS and CDR2 is FQNEAQ. V lost 1 base to trimming and J lost 5 bases, with 12 bases between them. The CDR3 sequence: CASSLVGSSHEQYF. The CDR3 DNA reads TGTGCCAGCAGCTTAGTCGGGAGTAGCCACGAGCAGTACTTC.

This clonotype was counted many times. The chain carries TRBV7-2 and TRBJ2-5; 8 bases line up with TRBD2. Germline trimming cut 1 base from V and 6 bases from J; bases unmatched to any gene: 4. The CDR3 is 14 amino acids. The germline V gene has CDR1 SGHTA and CDR2 FQGNSA. The CDR3 DNA follows: TGTGCCAGCAGCTTAGGTGGGACTAGTCAGACCCAGTACTTC. It specifies CASSLGGTSQTQYF.

Many counts were recorded for this clonotype. The chain recombines TRBV5-1 with TRBJ1-1; a possible D gene is TRBD1 (6 bases). In germline, CDR1 is SGHRS, CDR2 YFSETQ. V lost 5 bases, J lost 3 bases, and 8 bases lay in between. This CDR3 is built from 12 residues. This CDR3 reads CASSTGHTEAFF. The CDR3, as DNA: TGCGCCAGCAGTACAGGGCACACTGAAGCTTTCTTT.

This clonotype was seen at least ten times. The chain employs TRBV13 and TRBJ2-7, with no clear D. Germline lookup yields CDR1 PRHDT and CDR2 FYEKMQ (reference sequence). CDR3 length equals 13 residues. V shed 7 bases and J shed 5 bases, with 15 bases lying between them. CDR3 coding DNA: TGTGCCAGCACCTGGAGAAGGTACAACGAGCAGTACTTC. Its translation is CASTWRRYNEQYF.

There are many counts of this clonotype. The genes are TRBV11-2 and TRBJ1-6, with D uncertain. Trimming removed 6 bases at V and 13 bases at J, with 16 bases between. The CDR3 has 13 residues. The germline CDR1 and CDR2 sequences are SGHAT and FQNNGV. The CDR3 coding sequence is TGTGCCAGCAGAAGCCGAGGCAGCTCTCCCCTCCACTTT. Amino acid sequence: CASRSRGSSPLHF.

This chain links TRBV6-1 with TRBJ2-5; no firm D call. CDR3 length equals 11 residues. V gave up 1 base and J gave up 11 bases, with 8 bases separating them. Per the germline V gene, CDR1 is MNHNS and CDR2 is SASEGT. The CDR3 nucleotides are TGTGCCAGCAGTGAAGTAGGTGATCAGTACTTC. Translating it yields CASSEVGDQYF.

This clonotype was counted ten times or more. The rearrangement uses TRBV6-2 or TRBV6-3 and TRBJ2-7; perhaps TRBD1 as D (5 bases). The V end was cut by 5 bases, the J end by 3 bases, with 17 bases between. Germline assignment: CDR1 MNHEY and CDR2 SVGEGT. CDR3 length: 15 residues. This CDR3 reads CASSPQQGSRYEQYF. The CDR3 bases are TGTGCCAGCAGTCCACAGCAGGGATCCCGCTACGAGCAGTACTTC.

This clonotype was detected ten times or more. This chain connects TRBV6-2 or TRBV6-3 to TRBJ1-5, with D maybe TRBD1 (5 bases). Germline CDR1 is MNHEY and CDR2 is SVGEGT. The ends were cut back, 8 bases at V and 6 bases at J, with 11 bases in the middle. The length of the CDR3 is 12 residues. The CDR3 loop reads CASGQGGQPQHF. The DNA of the CDR3 is TGTGCCAGCGGGCAGGGTGGTCAGCCCCAGCATTTT.

This clonotype was seen at least ten times. The gene calls are TRBV2 and TRBJ2-5, with TRBD2 matching 7 bases. The V segment lost 8 bases and the J segment 2 bases; nucleotides outside the gene matches: 11. From germline, CDR1 is SNHLY and CDR2 FYNNEI. This CDR3 region has 15 residues. The CDR3 region has the DNA TGTGCCAGCGGTAGGGCGGGAGAAGGACAAGAGACCCAGTACTTC. Its translation is CASGRAGEGQETQYF.

This clonotype has at least ten counts. The CDR3 here is CASSLLARSGANVLTF. The CDR3, as DNA: TGCGCCAGCAGCTTGTTAGCCCGGTCTGGGGCCAACGTCCTGACTTTC. V and J are TRBV5-1 and TRBJ2-6; no clear D gene. Germline-derived CDR1 and CDR2 are SGHRS and YFSETQ. Trimming pared 1 base from V and 1 base from J, leaving 9 bases between. The CDR3 loop spans 16 amino acids.

The chain uses TRBV12-3 or TRBV12-4 and TRBJ2-5; D perhaps matches TRBD1 (6 bases). This CDR3 is 14 amino acids long. V was cut by 3 bases and J by 4 bases, with 12 bases left in between. CDR3 coding DNA: TGTGCCAGCAGTTTTGCCAGGGGCCTAGAGACCCAGTACTTC. This encodes CASSFARGLETQYF.

In this sample, this clonotype turned up once. The chain combines TRBV6-4 with TRBJ2-7; D may be TRBD1 or TRBD2 (5 bases each). Germline-derived CDR1 and CDR2 are MRHNA and SNTAGT. The CDR3 is made up of 13 amino acids. V was clipped by 6 bases and J by 5 bases, with 14 bases between them. The CDR3 DNA reads TGTGCCAGCAGCCGGACTTGGGGCCACGAGCAGTACTTC. The encoded protein is CASSRTWGHEQYF.

In its sample, this clonotype was seen many times. The rearrangement uses TRBV2 and TRBJ2-5; D gene uncertain. Germline V gene sequence: CDR1 SNHLY, CDR2 FYNNEI. This CDR3 comprises 14 residues. Trimming pared 2 bases from V and 5 bases from J, leaving 12 bases between. DNA for the CDR3: TGTGCCAGCAGTGAATACAGCCCTCGGGAGACCCAGTACTTC. Its translation: CASSEYSPRETQYF.

This clonotype was observed many times. A much more abundant neighbour one base away suggests this may be a read error. The chain uses TRBV6-5 and TRBJ1-1; D is uncertain. This CDR3 comprises 11 residues. From germline, CDR1 is MNHEY and CDR2 SVGAGI. V was shortened by 3 bases and J by 5 bases, with 4 bases between the two germline ends. CDR3 in amino acids: CASSYGTEAFF. CDR3 nucleotides: TGTGCCAGCAGTTATGGGACTGAAGCTTTCTTT.

J is TRBJ2-5 and V is TRBV2, with 14 bases lining up with TRBD2. With V trimmed by 9 bases and J by 1 base, 4 bases remained unmatched. This CDR3 has 15 residues. From germline, CDR1 is SNHLY and CDR2 FYNNEI. The CDR3 coding sequence is TGTGCCAGGGGACTAGCGGGAGAACTCCAAGAGACCCAGTACTTC. As protein: CARGLAGELQETQYF.

On this clonotype: This may arise from a read error, as a much more abundant clone is one base away. The CDR3 end shows no conserved phenylalanine or tryptophan, and so a read error is likely. This chain links TRBV28 with TRBJ2-7; D remains unclear. The CDR3 runs 12 residues. Deletions cut 5 bases from V and 6 bases from J, with 11 bases between. The germline V gene has CDR1 MDHEN and CDR2 SYDVKM. CDR3 amino acids: CASSVARFEQYY. The CDR3 region has the DNA TGTGCCAGCAGTGTCGCCCGCTTCGAGCAGTACTAC.

The genes are TRBV24-1 and TRBJ2-2; D ambiguous. With 1 base removed from V and 2 bases from J, the gap between germline ends came to 7 bases. Germline lookup yields CDR1 KGHDR and CDR2 SFDVKD. The CDR3 extends over 15 amino acids. The CDR3 DNA follows: TGTGCCACCAGTGATTTCCGCAGAAACACCGGGGAGCTGTTTTTT. Translation: CATSDFRRNTGELFF.

This rearrangement joins TRBV6-1 to TRBJ1-5, with a weak D call TRBD1 (6 bases). The CDR3 is 14 residues long. V was clipped by 11 bases and J by 5 bases, with 19 bases between them. Per germline, CDR1 MNHNS and CDR2 SASEGT. The DNA for the CDR3 is TGTGCCTGCCGGGACGGGGGGCGACATCAGCCCCAGCATTTT. Translation: CACRDGGRHQPQHF.

In its sample, this clonotype was seen many times. The V and J genes are TRBV19 and TRBJ2-7; D not resolved. The CDR3 is made up of 15 amino acids. CDR1 and CDR2 from the germline V gene are LNHDA and SQIVND (reference sequence). V lost 3 bases, J lost 0 bases, and 12 bases lay in between. For the CDR3, the DNA is TGTGCCAGTAGTATGAGATGGGCCAGCTCCTACGAGCAGTACTTC. Its translation: CASSMRWASSYEQYF.

This clonotype was seen only a few times. This sequence joins TRBV3-1 and TRBJ1-1; D unclear. V gave up 3 bases and J gave up 4 bases, with 12 bases separating them. The CDR3 contains 14 residues. From germline, CDR1 is LGHDT and CDR2 YNNKEL (reference sequence). The CDR3 DNA reads TGTGCCAGCAGCCACGAGGGCCCGCCCACTGAAGCTTTCTTT. Protein sequence: CASSHEGPPTEAFF.

This clonotype was seen ten or more times. The chain links TRBV12-3 or TRBV12-4 to TRBJ2-6; 10 bases are a match to TRBD1. Trimming took 6 bases from V and 1 from J; bases not matched to a gene: 6. This CDR3 contains 17 residues. The CDR3 region is CASRTDRGQSGANVLTF. In DNA form, the CDR3 reads TGTGCCAGCAGGACAGACAGGGGGCAATCTGGGGCCAACGTCCTGACTTTC.

This clonotype has a count of ten or more. Given the absence of the conserved phenylalanine or tryptophan at the CDR3 end, a read error is likely. The rearrangement joins TRBV2 to TRBJ2-5; 11 bases line up with TRBD2. Germline CDR1 is SNHLY and CDR2 is FYNNEI. The CDR3 runs 13 residues. Germline trimming cut 7 bases from V and 4 bases from J; bases unmatched to any gene: 2. The CDR3 DNA is TGTGCCAGCAATGGACTAGCGGGAGAGACCCAGTACCTC. As protein: CASNGLAGETQYL.

The table lists this clonotype with a few counts. The chain links TRBV7-2 to TRBJ2-5, with D perhaps TRBD1 or TRBD2 (5 bases each). Germline V CDR1 and CDR2: SGHTA, FQGNSA. Trimming took 1 base from V and 5 from J, leaving 14 bases between them. There are 15 residues in the CDR3. The chain's CDR3 is CASSLDLGVWETQYF. CDR3 DNA sequence: TGTGCCAGCAGCTTAGACTTGGGGGTTTGGGAGACCCAGTACTTC.

The rearrangement uses TRBV27 and TRBJ1-5; D is undetermined. The CDR3 consists of 12 residues. Germline CDR1 is MNHEY and CDR2 is SMNVEV (reference sequence). V lost 5 bases to trimming and J lost 3 bases, with 5 bases between them. The CDR3 region has the DNA TGTGCCAGCAGTAAGCTCAATCAGCCCCAGCATTTT. Translation: CASSKLNQPQHF.

In this sample, this clonotype turned up many times. This chain links TRBV6-4 with TRBJ2-6; no clear D. This CDR3 region has 15 residues. In germline, CDR1 is MRHNA, CDR2 SNTAGT. V shed 4 bases and J shed 0 bases, with 7 bases lying between them. In DNA form, the CDR3 reads TGTGCCAGCAGTGCCGATAGCTCTGGGGCCAACGTCCTGACTTTC. Translation: CASSADSSGANVLTF.

This clonotype was recorded a few times. Just one base apart from a much larger clone, this may be a read error. This chain links TRBV18 with TRBJ1-6, with a tentative D call TRBD1 (6 bases). V was pared by 7 bases and J by 5 bases, with 12 bases between. The CDR3 extends over 14 amino acids. The germline CDR1 and CDR2 sequences are KGHSH and LQKENI. CDR3 protein: CASLKDRDNSPLHF. The CDR3 region has the DNA TGTGCCAGCTTAAAGGACAGAGATAATTCACCCCTCCACTTT. The full variable domain, completed using reference TRBV18 and TRBJ1-6, is NAGVMQNPRHLVRRRGQEARLRCSPMKGHSHVYWYRQLPEEGLKFMVYLQKENIIDESGMPKERFSAEFPKEGPSILRIQQVVRGDSAAYFCASLKDRDNSPLHFGNGTRLTVT.

This clonotype was seen many times. The chain carries TRBV6-1 and TRBJ2-7, with D tentatively TRBD2 (5 bases). The germline V gene has CDR1 MNHNS and CDR2 SASEGT. CDR3 length: 12 amino acids. The germline V and J ends were trimmed by 7 bases and 7 bases, with 14 bases remaining between them. This CDR3 is CASKQDFWEQYF. As DNA, the CDR3 is TGTGCCAGCAAGCAGGACTTTTGGGAGCAGTACTTC.

The chain links TRBV2 to TRBJ2-7; D is uncertain. Germline loops: CDR1 SNHLY, CDR2 FYNNEI. Trimming pared 0 bases from V and 0 bases from J, leaving 9 bases between. CDR3 length: 15 amino acids. CDR3 nucleotides: TGTGCCAGCAGTGAAGCGAGGACCAGCTCCTACGAGCAGTACTTC. Translation gives CASSEARTSSYEQYF.

This chain links TRBV12-3 or TRBV12-4 with TRBJ2-5; 9 nucleotides match TRBD2. The trim removed 7 bases at V and 2 bases at J, leaving 5 bases unmatched. The CDR3 length is 14 residues. The CDR3 loop is CASIFSGGQETQYF. CDR3 nucleotide sequence: TGTGCCAGCATCTTTAGCGGGGGACAAGAGACCCAGTACTTC.